These 32 T cell receptor beta chains came from one sample sequenced in a study of T cell responses to AZD1222 COVID-19 vaccine. The repertoire was sequenced with immunoSEQ multiplex PCR; TCRdb's copy has only in-frame clones and lacks some. The sample lists roughly 90,000 clones; 70% to 90% were seen once. The specimen was peripheral blood, collected on day 0 of AZD1222 vaccination. These receptors were taken from an adult in good health.

V usage is TRBV7-8 and J usage is TRBJ1-1; D gene ambiguous. Germline lookup yields CDR1 SGHVS and CDR2 FQNEAQ. Trimming left V 1 base short and J 1 base short, with 10 bases between. The CDR3 consists of 15 residues. CDR3 DNA: TGTGCCAGCAGCTTAGGGGCCCGGGGGAACACTGAAGCTTTCTTT. This encodes CASSLGARGNTEAFF.

CDR3 sequence: CASSQGLGEQYF. DNA for the CDR3: TGTGCCAGCAGCCAAGGTCTTGGCGAGCAGTACTTC. This rearrangement joins TRBV3-1 (or the pseudogene TRBV3-2) to TRBJ2-7; D remains unclear. V lost 1 base to trimming and J lost 6 bases, with 7 bases between them. The CDR3 length is 12 residues. Per the germline V gene, CDR1 is LGHDT and CDR2 is YNNKEL (reference sequence).

This clone was seen once. J is TRBJ2-1 and V is TRBV6-6, with no clear D. This CDR3 is built from 14 residues. V was shortened by 6 bases and J by 5 bases, with 14 bases between the two germline ends. Germline CDR1 reads MNHNY; CDR2 reads SVGAGI (reference sequence). This CDR3 is CASSIPNRNNEQFF. In DNA, the CDR3 is TGTGCCAGCAGCATACCCAACAGAAACAATGAGCAGTTCTTC.

The V and J genes are TRBV9 and TRBJ2-1; D uncertain. Between the trimmed V and J ends, which lost 0 bases and 0 bases, there was a span of 13 bases. Looked up from germline, CDR1 is SGDLS and CDR2 is YYNGEE. This CDR3 region has 17 residues. CDR3 DNA: TGTGCCAGCAGCGTAGCTCAGCACCTCAGCTCCTACAATGAGCAGTTCTTC. Encoded protein: CASSVAQHLSSYNEQFF.

The genes are TRBV10-1 and TRBJ1-6; D is unclear. The CDR3 length is 16 residues. Germline V lookup: CDR1 WNHNN, CDR2 SYGVQD (reference sequence). V was pared by 7 bases and J by 11 bases, with 24 bases between. This CDR3 reads CASISRTFPQLTPLHF. The CDR3 DNA follows: TGCGCCAGCATCTCCCGGACGTTTCCCCAATTGACACCCCTCCACTTT.

The chain links TRBV5-1 to TRBJ2-7; D gene unclear. The CDR3 has 14 amino acids. Trimming cost V 0 bases and J 2 bases, with 9 bases left between them. The germline V gene has CDR1 SGHRS and CDR2 YFSETQ. The CDR3 region has the DNA TGCGCCAGCAGCTTGGTAGCAGGAGCCTACGAGCAGTACTTC. As protein: CASSLVAGAYEQYF.

CDR3 DNA: TGTGCCAGCAGCTTTAGTAGGGGTCGGTACGAGCAGTACTTC. Translation: CASSFSRGRYEQYF. The chain carries TRBV11-2 and TRBJ2-7; D might be TRBD1 (5 bases). V lost 3 bases, J lost 4 bases, and 13 bases lay in between. The CDR3 has 14 residues. Germline CDR1 reads SGHAT; CDR2 reads FQNNGV.

The rearrangement links TRBV5-1 to TRBJ2-1; D assignment may be TRBD1 or TRBD2 (5 bases each). Germline CDR1 reads SGHRS; CDR2 reads YFSETQ. With 7 bases removed from V and 1 base from J, the gap between germline ends came to 21 bases. There are 17 residues in the CDR3. The CDR3 loop reads CASQPGAGTVSYNEQFF. The CDR3 DNA reads TGCGCCAGCCAACCTGGGGCAGGGACGGTGTCCTACAATGAGCAGTTCTTC.

Relative to its sample, this clone is medium-sized (0.01 to 0.1%). The J gene is TRBJ2-5, the V gene TRBV5-8, with TRBD2 matching over 14 bases. V lost 2 bases, J lost 4 bases, and 10 bases stayed unmatched. This CDR3 spans 18 amino acids. In germline, CDR1 is SGHTS, CDR2 YDEGEE. The CDR3 DNA reads as TGTGCCAGCAGCTTCCGGGGGACTAGCGGGAGCACCGGAGAGACCCAGTACTTC. Translating gives CASSFRGTSGSTGETQYF.

The V and J genes are TRBV7-6 and TRBJ2-5; no clear D gene. V shed 2 bases and J shed 2 bases, with 12 bases lying between them. Germline CDR1 SGHVS, CDR2 FNYEAQ. The CDR3 is 15 residues long. This chain's CDR3 is CASSLTTLGQETQYF. The CDR3 coding sequence is TGTGCCAGCAGCTTAACCACACTGGGGCAAGAGACCCAGTACTTC.

This sequence joins TRBV6-2 or TRBV6-3 and TRBJ1-2, with unresolved D. The CDR3 loop spans 13 amino acids. Trimming shortened V by 2 bases and J by 4 bases, and 8 bases separated the two germline ends. Germline lookup yields CDR1 MNHEY and CDR2 SVGEGT. For the CDR3, the DNA is TGTGCCAGCAGTTACCCCGTGGGCTATGGCTACACCTTC. This encodes CASSYPVGYGYTF.

The rearrangement joins TRBV10-2 to TRBJ1-2; D unclear. CDR3 length equals 12 residues. V lost 6 bases, J lost 2 bases, and 7 bases lay in between. Germline values: CDR1 WSHSY, CDR2 SAAADI. In DNA form, the CDR3 reads TGCGCCAGCAGCTCAAACAACTATGGCTACACCTTC. Translating it yields CASSSNNYGYTF.

V is TRBV19 and J is TRBJ2-1; no definite D call. The CDR3 is 12 amino acids. Trimming stripped 6 bases from V and 6 bases from J, with 9 bases between. The germline V gene has CDR1 LNHDA and CDR2 SQIVND (reference sequence). The CDR3 coding sequence is TGTGCCAGTAGAGGCGCCTTCAATGAGCAGTTCTTC. This sequence encodes CASRGAFNEQFF.

The chain couples TRBV6-2 or TRBV6-3 to TRBJ2-7, with D possibly TRBD2 on 6 matching bases. The CDR3 has 16 residues. The V gene lost 2 bases and the J gene lost 0 bases, with 14 bases spanning the gap. Germline V CDR1 and CDR2: MNHEY, SVGEGT. The CDR3, as DNA: TGTGCCAGCAGTTACAGTAGAGCGGGCCCCTCCTACGAGCAGTACTTC. Its protein product is CASSYSRAGPSYEQYF.

The rearrangement uses TRBV6-5 and TRBJ2-2; 9 positions agree with TRBD2. The CDR3 sequence is 16 residues long. The J segment lost 5 bases and the V segment lost 4 bases, leaving 8 bases of the junction unmatched. Germline assignment: CDR1 MNHEY and CDR2 SVGAGI. CDR3 nucleotides: TGTGCCAGCAGTTCTAGCGGGGCCCCGAGTACCGGGGAGCTGTTTTTT. It specifies CASSSSGAPSTGELFF.

This chain uses TRBV15 with TRBJ2-5, with D unclear. CDR3 length equals 13 residues. Per the germline V gene, CDR1 is LNHNV and CDR2 is YYDKDF (reference sequence). Trimming shortened V by 1 base and J by 1 base, and 4 bases separated the two germline ends. The CDR3 here is CATSRAFQETQYF. CDR3 bases: TGTGCCACCAGCAGAGCTTTCCAAGAGACCCAGTACTTC.

The rearrangement uses TRBV18 and TRBJ2-3, with 9 positions matching TRBD2. Per the germline V gene, CDR1 is KGHSH and CDR2 is LQKENI. The CDR3 runs to 18 residues. The J segment lost 6 bases and the V segment lost 1 base, leaving 14 bases of the junction unmatched. CDR3 nucleotide sequence: TGTGCCAGCTCACCACGGCTAGGAGCGGGGGGCCGCCCGGATACGCAGTATTTT. Amino acid sequence: CASSPRLGAGGRPDTQYF.

The chain employs TRBV6-2 or TRBV6-3 and TRBJ1-1; TRBD1 might be the D (6 bases). This CDR3 region has 11 residues. Trimming removed 6 bases from V and 4 bases from J, with 6 bases in between. CDR1 and CDR2 (germline): MNHEY, SVGEGT. The CDR3 coding sequence is TGTGCCAGCAGCAGGGGCACTGAAGCTTTCTTT. It specifies CASSRGTEAFF.

This rearrangement joins TRBV3-1 (or the pseudogene TRBV3-2) to TRBJ1-3; D gene ambiguous. Trimming left V 6 bases short and J 3 bases short, with 12 bases between. This CDR3 region has 14 residues. Per the germline V gene, CDR1 is LGHDT and CDR2 is YNNKEL (reference sequence). As DNA, the CDR3 is TGTGCCAGCAGTCCTACGAAGGGTGGAAACACCATATATTTT. Protein: CASSPTKGGNTIYF.

The sample holds one count of this clone. CDR3 in DNA: TGTGCCAGCAGCTCGGGACTAGCTGTTCGCCCCGGGGAGCTGTTTTTT. This translates into CASSSGLAVRPGELFF. The chain joins TRBV11-2 to TRBJ2-2, with TRBD2 matching 9 bases. The CDR3 is 16 amino acids. Germline lookup yields CDR1 SGHAT and CDR2 FQNNGV. Unmatched junction bases numbered 9, after V lost 4 bases and J lost 6 bases.

The chain links TRBV5-6 to TRBJ2-7; no definite D call. CDR1 SGHDT and CDR2 YYEEEE come from the germline V gene. Trimming took 0 bases from V and 3 from J, leaving 7 bases between them. The CDR3 runs 13 residues. The CDR3 here is CASSLAYGYEQYF. The CDR3 coding sequence is TGTGCCAGCAGCTTGGCCTACGGCTACGAGCAGTACTTC.

This chain uses TRBV7-9 with TRBJ2-3; 9 nucleotides align to TRBD1. Per germline, CDR1 SEHNR and CDR2 FQNEAQ (reference sequence). The CDR3 consists of 16 residues. V lost 5 bases, J lost 4 bases, and 10 bases stayed unmatched. The CDR3 here is CASSEFTGGMADTQYF. Here the CDR3 DNA reads TGTGCCAGCAGCGAGTTCACAGGGGGCATGGCAGATACGCAGTATTTT.

The V call is TRBV6-1, the J call TRBJ2-1, with D uncertain. The V gene lost 4 bases and the J gene lost 0 bases, with 13 bases spanning the gap. The V gene's germline CDR1 is MNHNS and CDR2 SASEGT. This CDR3 has 16 residues. The DNA for the CDR3 is TGTGCCAGCAGTGGGAAGCTTTTTCTCTCCTACAATGAGCAGTTCTTC. It encodes CASSGKLFLSYNEQFF.

The rearrangement uses TRBV5-4 and TRBJ1-4; TRBD1 matches 7 bases. The CDR3 runs 17 residues. CDR1 and CDR2 from the germline V gene are SGHNT and YYREEE (reference sequence). V lost 1 base and J lost 1; bases outside the gene matches: 7. The CDR3 protein is CASSLRKGALTNEKLFF. The DNA for the CDR3 is TGTGCCAGCAGCTTGAGGAAGGGGGCGTTAACTAATGAAAAACTGTTTTTT.

This clone has only a few counts. The J gene is TRBJ2-1, the V gene TRBV5-1; 15 nucleotides match TRBD2. Germline-derived CDR1 and CDR2 are SGHRS and YFSETQ. V lost 3 bases to trimming and J lost 7 bases; unmatched junction nucleotides: 14. This CDR3 has 19 amino acids. The CDR3 DNA sequence: TGCGCCAGCAGCTGGGATTCGGGACTAGCGGGAGGTGATCGAAATGAGCAGTTCTTC. Residues: CASSWDSGLAGGDRNEQFF.

V is TRBV9 and J is TRBJ2-7, with D maybe TRBD1 (6 bases). CDR1 is SGDLS, CDR2 YYNGEE, per germline. Trimming cost V 1 base and J 5 bases, with 10 bases left between them. CDR3 length: 13 amino acids. In nucleotides, the CDR3 is TGTGCCAGCAGCGTAACAGGGTACGACGAGCAGTACTTC. This translates into CASSVTGYDEQYF.

This chain's CDR3 is CASSFAGSGQPQHF. The CDR3 nucleotides read TGTGCCAGCAGTTTCGCCGGATCAGGTCAGCCCCAGCATTTT. V and J are TRBV6-2 or TRBV6-3 and TRBJ1-5, with D unresolved. The CDR3 runs to 14 residues. Deletions cut 4 bases from V and 6 bases from J, with 13 bases between. The V gene's germline CDR1 is MNHEY and CDR2 SVGEGT.

In DNA, the CDR3 is TGTGCCAGCAGGGTAGACTATGGGGAGACCCAGTACTTC. It codes for CASRVDYGETQYF. This chain joins TRBV2 and TRBJ2-5, with D maybe TRBD2 (5 bases). This CDR3 is built from 13 residues. Trimming pared 6 bases from V and 5 bases from J, leaving 13 bases between. The germline V gene encodes CDR1 SNHLY and CDR2 FYNNEI.

In this sample, this clone turned up once. The chain uses TRBV3-1 (or the pseudogene TRBV3-2) and TRBJ2-7; D is tentatively TRBD1 or TRBD2 (5 bases each). The V gene's germline CDR1 is LGHDT and CDR2 YNNKEL (reference sequence). The CDR3 loop spans 16 amino acids. The V end lost 1 base, the J end lost 1 base, and 14 bases lay between the germline ends. CDR3 coding DNA: TGTGCCAGCAGCCAAGCCCCGGGACGGATGTCCTACGAGCAGTACTTC. This gives the protein CASSQAPGRMSYEQYF.

The rearrangement links TRBV20-1 to TRBJ2-5; D gene uncertain. The germline V and J ends were trimmed by 0 bases and 5 bases, with 4 bases remaining between them. The CDR3 length is 11 residues. In germline, CDR1 is DFQATT, CDR2 SNEGSKA (reference sequence). CDR3 bases: TGCAGTGCTAGAGATACGGAGACCCAGTACTTC. Translation gives CSARDTETQYF.

In this sample, this clone turned up once. This rearrangement joins TRBV5-1 to TRBJ2-1; possible D gene TRBD2, 5 bases. V lost 0 bases, J lost 3 bases, and 16 bases lay in between. Germline-derived CDR1 and CDR2 are SGHRS and YFSETQ. The CDR3 has 17 amino acids. Here the CDR3 DNA reads TGCGCCAGCAGCTTGGGGTCGACGGGTCGGGGCTACAATGAGCAGTTCTTC. Its protein product is CASSLGSTGRGYNEQFF.

This clone was observed once. This rearrangement joins TRBV24-1 to TRBJ2-3; D gene unclear. Trimming stripped 3 bases from V and 2 bases from J, with 14 bases between. Germline CDR1 and CDR2: KGHDR and SFDVKD. The CDR3 runs to 16 residues. Written as DNA, the CDR3 is TGTGCCACCAGTGATACTGGGATCGCGGACACAGATACGCAGTATTTT. Its translation: CATSDTGIADTDTQYF.